Listed below are T cell receptor beta chains from one sample, sequenced in a study of cytomegalovirus exposure and HLA in healthy donors. Here immunoSEQ multiplex PCR was the method, and the copy in TCRdb shows in-frame clones only, minus some. This repertoire shows fewer than 120,000 clones, approximately 84% found once; its top ten account for approximately 1.8%. The sample was PBMCs. These receptor sequences come from a man between 35 and 55 years old in good health and CMV-seronegative. Each CDR3 is given with its conserved first and last residue. The D gene is left open where the match is weak. Some rows have no size entry. The others give once, few or many, or a class for an expanded clone.

j_gene: TRBJ1-2
v_gene: TRBV7-9
abundance: NA
d_gene: NA
CDR3nt: TGTGCCAGCAGCCTGTTGGGGCCCTATGGCTACACCTTC
CDR3aa: CASSLLGPYGYTF

j_gene: TRBJ1-2
v_gene: TRBV13
abundance: NA
d_gene: TRBD1
CDR3nt: TGTGCCAGCAGCTCAAGAAGGACAGGGATTAACTATGGCTACACCTTC
CDR3aa: CASSSRRTGINYGYTF

j_gene: TRBJ2-5
v_gene: TRBV5-1
abundance: NA
d_gene: TRBD2
CDR3nt: TGCGCCAGCAGCGGGCCTGGGGGGGCCCAGTACTTC
CDR3aa: CASSGPGGAQYF

j_gene: TRBJ1-2
v_gene: TRBV7-2
abundance: NA
d_gene: NA
CDR3nt: TGTGCCAGCAGCAAGGACAGCCCGTCTTCTGCCCACACCTTC
CDR3aa: CASSKDSPSSAHTF

j_gene: TRBJ1-5
v_gene: TRBV6-1
abundance: once
d_gene: NA
CDR3nt: TGTGCCAGCAGTGAAGTGGGGGGGTTCAATCAGCCCCAGCATTTT
CDR3aa: CASSEVGGFNQPQHF

j_gene: TRBJ2-1
v_gene: TRBV5-4
abundance: once
d_gene: TRBD2
CDR3nt: TGTGCCAGCAGCTTGGCCAACAGCGGGGGTTTAAGGGATGAGCAGTTCTTC
CDR3aa: CASSLANSGGLRDEQFF

j_gene: TRBJ2-1
v_gene: TRBV2
abundance: NA
d_gene: NA
CDR3nt: TGTGCCAGCAGTGGTTCCCTTCCCTACAATGAGCAGTTCTTC
CDR3aa: CASSGSLPYNEQFF

j_gene: TRBJ2-7
v_gene: TRBV25-1
abundance: NA
d_gene: TRBD1
CDR3nt: TGTGCCAGCAGTGAATGGGCTACAGGGGGTACCTACGAGCAGTACTTC
CDR3aa: CASSEWATGGTYEQYF

j_gene: TRBJ2-7
v_gene: TRBV25-1
abundance: NA
d_gene: NA
CDR3nt: TGTGCCAGTACAGGGTTGACCGAGCAGTACTTC
CDR3aa: CASTGLTEQYF

j_gene: TRBJ1-2
v_gene: TRBV7-2
abundance: NA
d_gene: NA
CDR3nt: TGTGCCAGCATCCCGAAGCCCCTCAACTCCGTAGTCGGCTACACCTTC
CDR3aa: CASIPKPLNSVVGYTF

j_gene: TRBJ1-1
v_gene: TRBV30
abundance: NA
d_gene: TRBD1
CDR3nt: TGTGCCTGGAGCGACAGGGCTGAAGCTTTCTTT
CDR3aa: CAWSDRAEAFF

j_gene: TRBJ2-3
v_gene: TRBV7-9
abundance: NA
d_gene: NA
CDR3nt: TGTGCCAGCAGCTTAACACAGGGTATGGAAGATACGCAGTATTTT
CDR3aa: CASSLTQGMEDTQYF

j_gene: TRBJ2-2
v_gene: TRBV6-5
abundance: NA
d_gene: NA
CDR3nt: TGTGCCAGCAGGAAAGGGGGGAACACCGGGGAGCTGTTTTTT
CDR3aa: CASRKGGNTGELFF

j_gene: TRBJ2-3
v_gene: TRBV5-1
abundance: NA
d_gene: NA
CDR3nt: TGCGCCAGCAGCCTAGACCATAGCGCAGATACGCAGTATTTT
CDR3aa: CASSLDHSADTQYF

j_gene: TRBJ2-1
v_gene: TRBV29-1
abundance: NA
d_gene: NA
CDR3nt: TGCAGCGTAATGTCAGGGTCCTACAATGAGCAGTTCTTC
CDR3aa: CSVMSGSYNEQFF

j_gene: TRBJ1-1
v_gene: TRBV7-8
abundance: once
d_gene: NA
CDR3nt: TGTGCCAGCAGCTCCTACAGAAACACTGAAGCTTTCTTT
CDR3aa: CASSSYRNTEAFF

j_gene: TRBJ2-4
v_gene: TRBV29-1
abundance: NA
d_gene: NA
CDR3nt: TGCAGCGTTGTCCCGGGGGCCAAAAACATTCAGTACTTC
CDR3aa: CSVVPGAKNIQYF

j_gene: TRBJ1-2
v_gene: TRBV6-1
abundance: NA
d_gene: NA
CDR3nt: TGTGCCAGCAGTGAAATAGAGGGTAACCCTCGGTGGAACACCTTC
CDR3aa: CASSEIEGNPRWNTF

j_gene: TRBJ2-2
v_gene: TRBV5-1
abundance: NA
d_gene: NA
CDR3nt: TGCGCCAGCGGGCCAGACAGATTCAACACCGGGGAGCTGTTTTTT
CDR3aa: CASGPDRFNTGELFF

j_gene: TRBJ1-5
v_gene: TRBV28
abundance: once
d_gene: TRBD1
CDR3nt: TGTGCCAGCAGTTCTAGACAGGGCCACCAGCCCCAGCATTTT
CDR3aa: CASSSRQGHQPQHF

j_gene: TRBJ1-4
v_gene: TRBV5-6
abundance: NA
d_gene: NA
CDR3nt: TGTGCCAGCAGCCATGCAACTAATGAAAAACTGTTTTTT
CDR3aa: CASSHATNEKLFF

j_gene: TRBJ2-1
v_gene: TRBV6-6
abundance: once
d_gene: NA
CDR3nt: TGTGCCAGCAGTACAGGGAATGAGCAGTTCTTC
CDR3aa: CASSTGNEQFF

j_gene: TRBJ2-5
v_gene: TRBV5-1
abundance: NA
d_gene: NA
CDR3nt: TGCGCCAGCAGCTTCAAAGAGACCCAGTACTTC
CDR3aa: CASSFKETQYF

j_gene: TRBJ1-2
v_gene: TRBV7-2
abundance: NA
d_gene: NA
CDR3nt: TGTGCCAGCAGCACACAAACAGGGAACTATGGCTACACCTTC
CDR3aa: CASSTQTGNYGYTF

j_gene: TRBJ1-3
v_gene: TRBV6-5
abundance: NA
d_gene: NA
CDR3nt: TGTGCCAGCGCGACTGTTAGCTCTGGAAACACCATATATTTT
CDR3aa: CASATVSSGNTIYF

j_gene: TRBJ1-5
v_gene: TRBV2
abundance: NA
d_gene: NA
CDR3nt: TGTGCCAGCAGGGGAGACTTCAATCAGCCCCAGCATTTT
CDR3aa: CASRGDFNQPQHF

j_gene: TRBJ2-7
v_gene: TRBV7-8
abundance: NA
d_gene: TRBD2
CDR3nt: TGTGCCAGCGCTCTAGCGGGGGGCCCCTACGAGCAGTACTTC
CDR3aa: CASALAGGPYEQYF

j_gene: TRBJ1-1
v_gene: TRBV7-9
abundance: NA
d_gene: NA
CDR3nt: TGTGCCAGCAGCCCTCTACAGGTGAACACTGAAGCTTTCTTT
CDR3aa: CASSPLQVNTEAFF

j_gene: TRBJ1-2
v_gene: TRBV9
abundance: few
d_gene: TRBD1
CDR3nt: TGTGCCAGCAGCGTCCACCCCAGGGGGGACTATGGCTACACCTTC
CDR3aa: CASSVHPRGDYGYTF

j_gene: TRBJ1-5
v_gene: TRBV28
abundance: NA
d_gene: NA
CDR3nt: TGTGCCAGCAGTTTCTGGCAGTTCAATCAGCCCCAGCATTTT
CDR3aa: CASSFWQFNQPQHF

j_gene: TRBJ1-5
v_gene: TRBV4-3
abundance: NA
d_gene: NA
CDR3nt: TGCGCCAGCAGCCAAGATACGAGTCAGCCCCAGCATTTT
CDR3aa: CASSQDTSQPQHF

j_gene: TRBJ1-2
v_gene: TRBV5-1
abundance: NA
d_gene: TRBD1
CDR3nt: TGCGCCAGCAGCACGTCGGGACAGGGTATTAGTGGCTACACCTTC
CDR3aa: CASSTSGQGISGYTF

j_gene: TRBJ1-3
v_gene: TRBV30
abundance: NA
d_gene: NA
CDR3nt: TGTGCCTGGTTAATGGGGGCAGCTGGAAACACCATATATTTT
CDR3aa: CAWLMGAAGNTIYF

j_gene: TRBJ1-3
v_gene: TRBV15
abundance: NA
d_gene: NA
CDR3nt: TGTGCCACCAGCAGACAGGCTTTCTCTGGAAACACCATATATTTT
CDR3aa: CATSRQAFSGNTIYF

j_gene: TRBJ2-2
v_gene: TRBV19
abundance: NA
d_gene: TRBD1
CDR3nt: TGTGCCAGTAAAGCAGAGAAGGGACAGGGGTCCGGGGAGCTGTTTTTT
CDR3aa: CASKAEKGQGSGELFF

j_gene: TRBJ2-3
v_gene: TRBV9
abundance: few
d_gene: NA
CDR3nt: TGTGCCAGCAGCGCAGGGGCGGTCGGTACGCAGTATTTT
CDR3aa: CASSAGAVGTQYF

j_gene: TRBJ1-1
v_gene: TRBV5-1
abundance: NA
d_gene: NA
CDR3nt: TGCGCCAGCAGCTGGAATTCGGCAGGGCCGATGAACACTGAAGCTTTCTTT
CDR3aa: CASSWNSAGPMNTEAFF

j_gene: TRBJ2-7
v_gene: TRBV28
abundance: NA
d_gene: NA
CDR3nt: TGTGCCAGCAGTCTCGGGACAAGCTACGAGCAGTACTTC
CDR3aa: CASSLGTSYEQYF

j_gene: TRBJ1-5
v_gene: TRBV28
abundance: NA
d_gene: TRBD1
CDR3nt: TGTGCCAGCAGTTTATTACAGGGGGCGGGCTCCAATCAGCCCCAGCATTTT
CDR3aa: CASSLLQGAGSNQPQHF

j_gene: TRBJ2-1
v_gene: TRBV6-1
abundance: NA
d_gene: TRBD2
CDR3nt: TGTGCCAGCAGAAAACTAGCGGGGAGGGACAATGAGCAGTTCTTC
CDR3aa: CASRKLAGRDNEQFF

j_gene: TRBJ1-6
v_gene: TRBV13
abundance: NA
d_gene: TRBD1
CDR3nt: TGTGCCAGCAGCTCCGGACAGGGTTTATCACCCCTCCACTTT
CDR3aa: CASSSGQGLSPLHF

j_gene: TRBJ1-2
v_gene: TRBV2
abundance: NA
d_gene: TRBD1
CDR3nt: TGTGCCACCGGACAGGGTCTTGGCTACACCTTC
CDR3aa: CATGQGLGYTF

j_gene: TRBJ1-1
v_gene: TRBV6-5
abundance: few
d_gene: TRBD1
CDR3nt: TGTGCCAGCAGTTACGCGAAACAGGGGTTGAACGCTTTCTTT
CDR3aa: CASSYAKQGLNAFF

j_gene: TRBJ2-3
v_gene: TRBV9
abundance: NA
d_gene: TRBD2
CDR3nt: TGTGCCAGCAGCGCCTACCGACTAGCGGGGAAGGGAGATACGCAGTATTTT
CDR3aa: CASSAYRLAGKGDTQYF

j_gene: TRBJ1-2
v_gene: TRBV5-4
abundance: NA
d_gene: TRBD1
CDR3nt: TGTGCCAGCAGCCAACCAGGGGGCGACTATGGCTACACCTTC
CDR3aa: CASSQPGGDYGYTF

j_gene: TRBJ1-2
v_gene: TRBV2
abundance: NA
d_gene: NA
CDR3nt: TGTGCCAGCAGTGCTCAGGGTGATCCTTCTTATGGCTACACCTTC
CDR3aa: CASSAQGDPSYGYTF

j_gene: TRBJ2-7
v_gene: TRBV7-2
abundance: NA
d_gene: TRBD2
CDR3nt: TGTGCCAGCAGCTTAGAGGTTTCGCGGGGGGGTTGGAACGAGCAGTACTTC
CDR3aa: CASSLEVSRGGWNEQYF

j_gene: TRBJ2-2
v_gene: TRBV7-2
abundance: NA
d_gene: NA
CDR3nt: TGTGCCAGCAGCCCTCTCCGGAACACCGGGGAGCTGTTTTTT
CDR3aa: CASSPLRNTGELFF

j_gene: TRBJ1-5
v_gene: TRBV5-8
abundance: NA
d_gene: NA
CDR3nt: TGTGCCAGCAGCTTTACAGACGGTCAGCCCCAGCATTTT
CDR3aa: CASSFTDGQPQHF